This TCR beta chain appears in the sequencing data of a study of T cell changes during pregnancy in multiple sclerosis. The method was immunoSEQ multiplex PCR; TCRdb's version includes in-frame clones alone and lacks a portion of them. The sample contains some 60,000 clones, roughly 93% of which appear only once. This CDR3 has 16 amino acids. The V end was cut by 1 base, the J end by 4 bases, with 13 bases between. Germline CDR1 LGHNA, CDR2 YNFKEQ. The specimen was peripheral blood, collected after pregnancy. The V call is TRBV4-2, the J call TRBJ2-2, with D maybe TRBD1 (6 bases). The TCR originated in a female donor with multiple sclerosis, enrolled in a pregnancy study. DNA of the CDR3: TGTGCCAGCAGCCAAGGAGGGCAAGGGGGCACCGGGGAGCTGTTTTTT. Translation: CASSQGGQGGTGELFF.